This is a list of T cell receptor beta chains from one sample in a study of T cell responses to AZD1222 COVID-19 vaccine. The protocol was immunoSEQ multiplex PCR, while the TCRdb copy is restricted to in-frame clones and leaves out a portion. Among approximately 73,000 clones listed, 70% to 85% were seen once. Sample: peripheral blood, taken on day 0 of AZD1222 vaccination. These receptors were collected from an adult in good health. Each CDR3 is given with its conserved first and last residue. Each record gives: V gene, D gene, clone size, J gene, CDR3 DNA, CDR3 protein. A D gene is named only where the DNA matches it firmly. Some rows have no size entry. The others give once, few or many, or a class for an expanded clone.

TRBV7-8	TRBD1	few	TRBJ2-3	TGTGCCAGCAGACAAGGGACAGGGAAAGATACGCAGTATTTT	CASRQGTGKDTQYF
TRBV6-1	.	.	TRBJ1-2	TGTGCCAGCAGTGAAGAAGGGTGGATGAGGGCCTATGGCTACACCTTC	CASSEEGWMRAYGYTF
TRBV6-5	TRBD2	.	TRBJ2-7	TGTGCCAGCAGTTACTCGAGGGAGCGGGGACTCTACGAGCAGTACTTC	CASSYSRERGLYEQYF
TRBV27	.	.	TRBJ2-2	TGTGCCAGCAGTCTCGGGTTGGCCGGGGAGCTGTTTTTT	CASSLGLAGELFF
TRBV18	.	.	TRBJ1-2	TGTGCCAGCTCACCGTCAGGGGATTATGGCTACACCTTC	CASSPSGDYGYTF
TRBV19	.	.	TRBJ1-5	TGTGCCAGTAGTATGAGAGAGAGCAATCAGCCCCAGCATTTT	CASSMRESNQPQHF
TRBV10-3	TRBD1	.	TRBJ1-3	TGTGCCATCAGTGTTGGGACAGGGGGACCTGGAAACACCATATATTTT	CAISVGTGGPGNTIYF
TRBV5-6	.	few	TRBJ1-5	TGTGCCAGCAGCGGGGCGGGGGCGAGCAATCAGCCCCAGCATTTT	CASSGAGASNQPQHF
TRBV3-1/TRBV3-2	.	.	TRBJ1-2	TGTGCCAGCAGCCAAGCTGGCCTTAACTATGGCTACACCTTC	CASSQAGLNYGYTF
TRBV6-5	.	.	TRBJ1-1	TGTGCCAGCAGTTACCCAGGGCCGGGGGAGTCTGAAGCTTTCTTT	CASSYPGPGESEAFF
TRBV28	TRBD1	.	TRBJ2-5	TGTGCCAGCAGTAGGGACAGGGGGCGAGAGACCCAGTACTTC	CASSRDRGRETQYF
TRBV18	TRBD1	.	TRBJ1-4	TGTGCCAGCTCAACCGGGACAGGGGATGAAAAACTGTTTTTT	CASSTGTGDEKLFF
TRBV4-3	.	.	TRBJ1-4	TGCGCCAGCAGCCAATCGACACCAACTAATGAAAAACTGTTTTTT	CASSQSTPTNEKLFF
TRBV21-1	.	.	TRBJ2-1	TGTGCCAGCAGCAAAGCGGGGGGGACTTATTCCTACAATGAGCAGTTCTTC	CASSKAGGTYSYNEQFF
TRBV11-2	.	.	TRBJ1-1	TGTGCCAGCAGCTTAGCCTCGAGGAGCAGGAAAGCTGAAGCTTTCTTT	CASSLASRSRKAEAFF
TRBV12-3/TRBV12-4	.	.	TRBJ2-2	TGTGCCAGCAGCCGGTCGGTGACCGGGGAGCTGTTTTTT	CASSRSVTGELFF
TRBV3-1/TRBV3-2	.	few	TRBJ1-3	TGTGCCAGCAGCCGTGCGGGGAGCTCTGGAAACACCATATATTTT	CASSRAGSSGNTIYF
TRBV5-1	TRBD1	.	TRBJ2-2	TGCGCCAGCAGCTTGGCCAGGGGGCTTAGCGGGGAGCTGTTTTTT	CASSLARGLSGELFF
TRBV27	.	.	TRBJ1-6	TGTGCCAGCCGGGTCGGTGTCTCCTATAATTCACCCCTCCACTTT	CASRVGVSYNSPLHF
TRBV7-6	.	.	TRBJ1-6	TGTGCCAGCAGCTCGAATAATTCACCCCTCCACTTT	CASSSNNSPLHF
TRBV3-1/TRBV3-2	.	.	TRBJ2-1	TGTGCCAGCAGCCAGGGGGGCCGTTTTATCGGTGTTGAGCAGTTCTTC	CASSQGGRFIGVEQFF
TRBV4-3	.	.	TRBJ1-1	TGCGCCAGCAGCCGGGTTATGAACACTGAAGCTTTCTTT	CASSRVMNTEAFF
TRBV9	.	.	TRBJ2-2	TGTGCCAGCAGCGTAATGAGCGGAGTCGGGACCGGGGAGCTGTTTTTT	CASSVMSGVGTGELFF
TRBV27	.	.	TRBJ1-1	TGTGCCAGCAGTTTATCAAGAGGGCGGGCTGAAGCTTTCTTT	CASSLSRGRAEAFF
TRBV2	TRBD1	.	TRBJ1-1	TGTGCCAGCAGCCAGGGGGAAAACACTGAAGCTTTCTTT	CASSQGENTEAFF
TRBV29-1	TRBD2	.	TRBJ2-1	TGCGCGGGACTAGCCAGTTACAATGAGCAGTTCTTC	CAGLASYNEQFF
TRBV10-1	.	.	TRBJ2-3	TGCGCCAGCAGCGCGGGTACAGGTTTTGCCACAGATACGCAGTATTTT	CASSAGTGFATDTQYF
TRBV5-1	.	.	TRBJ2-3	TGCGCCAGCAGCTATGAGGACGGCCTCACAGATACGCAGTATTTT	CASSYEDGLTDTQYF
TRBV14	.	.	TRBJ2-7	TGTGCCAGCAGCCGGCTAGGTTCGGGAGAACTATACGAGCAGTACTTC	CASSRLGSGELYEQYF
TRBV3-1/TRBV3-2	.	.	TRBJ2-7	TGTGCCAGCTCCCGTGAGACCTCCTACGAGCAGTACTTC	CASSRETSYEQYF
TRBV14	.	.	TRBJ2-7	TGTGCCAGCAGCCATTACCCGGGAGAGCAGTACTTC	CASSHYPGEQYF
TRBV18	.	.	TRBJ1-6	TGTGCCAGCTCACCAGTGGAGGGGGGCCACAATTCACCCCTCCACTTT	CASSPVEGGHNSPLHF
TRBV19	.	.	TRBJ1-3	TGTGCCAGTCGATTCGGGGGCTCTGGAAACACCATATATTTT	CASRFGGSGNTIYF
TRBV27	.	.	TRBJ1-6	TGTGCCAGCTCCCCCCCGGGGGCTGGCGCGAATTCACCCCTCCACTTT	CASSPPGAGANSPLHF
TRBV5-1	.	.	TRBJ2-6	TGCGCCAGCAGCCCTACAGGGTTTGGGGCCAACGTCCTGACTTTC	CASSPTGFGANVLTF
TRBV30	TRBD1	.	TRBJ1-2	TGTGCCTGGACCAGGACAGGGGGCGAAAACGGCTACACCTTC	CAWTRTGGENGYTF
TRBV5-1	.	.	TRBJ2-5	TGCGCCAGCAGCTTGGAAAGCAACCAAGAGACCCAGTACTTC	CASSLESNQETQYF
TRBV7-2	.	.	TRBJ2-6	TGTGCCAGCAGCTTAGTTGGGGTCCCAGGGGCCAACGTCCTGACTTTC	CASSLVGVPGANVLTF
TRBV7-9	TRBD2	.	TRBJ2-3	TGTGCCAGCAGCTTAGGCACTAGCGGGTTGAGCACAGATACGCAGTATTTT	CASSLGTSGLSTDTQYF
TRBV19	.	.	TRBJ1-1	TGTGCCAGAATGGGGAGGGGTCGAGGGGACACTGAAGCTTTCTTT	CARMGRGRGDTEAFF
TRBV27	.	.	TRBJ1-1	TGTGCCAGCAGTTTAACGGGGGGGAATACTGAAGCTTTCTTT	CASSLTGGNTEAFF
TRBV7-6	.	.	TRBJ1-1	TGTGCCAGCAGTTCAAGAAGACCAGGAATGGGAAACACTGAAGCTTTCTTT	CASSSRRPGMGNTEAFF
TRBV4-3	.	.	TRBJ2-2	TGCGCCAGCAGCCAAGAGCCCCCGGGGAACACCGGGGAGCTGTTTTTT	CASSQEPPGNTGELFF
TRBV4-2	TRBD2	.	TRBJ2-2	TGTGCCAGCAGCCAAGATCCTAGCGGGGGGCCTCACACCGGGGAGCTGTTTTTT	CASSQDPSGGPHTGELFF
TRBV3-1/TRBV3-2	TRBD2	.	TRBJ2-2	TGTGCCAGCAGCCCCGGGACTAGCGGGGTCACCGGGGAGCTGTTTTTT	CASSPGTSGVTGELFF
TRBV5-4	.	.	TRBJ2-3	TGTGCCAGCAGCTTGGCCAGGTCACTCAGTGACACAGATACGCAGTATTTT	CASSLARSLSDTDTQYF
TRBV3-1/TRBV3-2	.	.	TRBJ1-1	TGTGCCAGCAGATACGGACTCGGGGCGAACACTGAAGCTTTCTTT	CASRYGLGANTEAFF
TRBV4-3	TRBD2	.	TRBJ2-7	TGCGCCAGCAGCCAAGATCGCCCTAGCGGGAGTAGGATCTACGAGCAGTACTTC	CASSQDRPSGSRIYEQYF
TRBV5-1	.	.	TRBJ2-3	TGCGCCAGCAGCTTGGGAGCGACTAGCACAGATACGCAGTATTTT	CASSLGATSTDTQYF
TRBV2	.	once	TRBJ2-7	TGTGCCAGCAGCCCTCTACGCGAGCAGTACTTC	CASSPLREQYF
TRBV6-6	TRBD2	.	TRBJ2-3	TGTGCCAGCAGTCCCATCGGGGGGGCCTACTCGACAGATACGCAGTATTTT	CASSPIGGAYSTDTQYF
TRBV11-1	.	.	TRBJ2-5	TGTGCCAGCAGCTTGCCAGCTTTGGAGACCCAGTACTTC	CASSLPALETQYF
TRBV7-8	.	few	TRBJ2-6	TGTGCCAGCAGCCCGAGGAGGGCTGGGGCCAACGTCCTGACTTTC	CASSPRRAGANVLTF
TRBV7-9	.	few	TRBJ2-1	TGTGCCAGCAGTGAATGGAGTGACAATGAGCAGTTCTTC	CASSEWSDNEQFF
TRBV19	.	.	TRBJ1-6	TGTGCCAGTAGTATTCAAGGTAGCTCCTATAATTCACCCCTCCACTTT	CASSIQGSSYNSPLHF
TRBV5-6	.	once	TRBJ2-5	TGTGCCAGCAGCTTTGAAGACAAGCAAGAGACCCAGTACTTC	CASSFEDKQETQYF
TRBV11-2	.	.	TRBJ1-2	TGTGCCAGCAGCTTAAGATACGGGGGCCGAGGTGGCTACACCTTC	CASSLRYGGRGGYTF
TRBV7-9	TRBD1	once	TRBJ1-4	TGTGCCAGCAGCTCTCTTCCGGGACAGGAGGATGAAAAACTGTTTTTT	CASSSLPGQEDEKLFF
TRBV7-2	.	.	TRBJ2-1	TGTGCCAGCAGCTTAGAGGTGATTGACGCGGACGGGAATGAGCAGTTCTTC	CASSLEVIDADGNEQFF
TRBV7-2	.	.	TRBJ2-1	TGTGCCAGCAGCCGATACAATGAGCAGTTCTTC	CASSRYNEQFF